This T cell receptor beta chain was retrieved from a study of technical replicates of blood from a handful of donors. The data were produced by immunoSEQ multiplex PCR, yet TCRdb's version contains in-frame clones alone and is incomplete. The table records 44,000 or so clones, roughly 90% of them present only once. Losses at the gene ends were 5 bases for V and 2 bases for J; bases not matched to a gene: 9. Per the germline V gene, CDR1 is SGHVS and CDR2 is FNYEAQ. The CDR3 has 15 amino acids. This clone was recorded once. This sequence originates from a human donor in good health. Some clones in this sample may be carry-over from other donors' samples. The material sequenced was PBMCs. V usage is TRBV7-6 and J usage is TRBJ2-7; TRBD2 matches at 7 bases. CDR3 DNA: TGTGCCAGCAGCCTGACCGGGACTAACACCTACGAGCAGTACTTC. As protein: CASSLTGTNTYEQYF.